What follows are 24 T cell receptor beta chains derived from one specimen sequenced in a study of T cells in Graves' hyperthyroidism and ophthalmopathy. The TCR beta CDR3 regions underwent amplification using RNA transcripts as the source. The HTBI set primed first-round TCR CDR3 RT-PCR. TCRdb recomputed calls from the multiplex PCR reads with MiXCR, one row per CDR3 protein. The repertoire has approximately 400,000 distinct CDR3 sequences, under 20% of them found once; the top ten carry approximately 4%. Sequencing input: blood. Receptors were obtained from a woman between 18 and 29 years old with Graves' hyperthyroidism.

In regard to this clonotype: This may come from a read error, since a much larger clone is one base off. The V call is TRBV12-3 or TRBV12-4, the J call TRBJ2-7, with D possibly TRBD2 on 5 matching bases. Trimming left V 6 bases short and J 5 bases short, with 8 bases between. CDR3 length: 11 amino acids. The CDR3 DNA is TGTGCCAGCAGCGCGAGGGACGAGCAGTACTTC. Protein product: CASSARDEQYF.

This clonotype was counted many times. The chain joins TRBV10-2 to TRBJ2-5, with 7 bases matching TRBD1. V dropped 10 bases and J dropped 4; count of bases not matched to a gene: 9. CDR3 size: 13 residues. CDR1 is WSHSY and CDR2 is SAAADI in the germline V gene. CDR3 bases: TGCGCCACCAAAAACAGGGGTTCAGAGACCCAGTACTTC. This translates into CATKNRGSETQYF.

On this clonotype: The germline gene is not matched at one end of the junction; a read error may be the cause. The rearrangement joins TRBV5-1 to TRBJ1-1; the D is unclear. The germline CDR1 and CDR2 sequences are SGHRS and YFSETQ. The CDR3 totals 14 residues. The chain's CDR3 is CASSLIAMNTDAFF. Here the CDR3 DNA reads TGCGCCAGCAGCTTGATAGCAATGAACACTGATGCTTTCTTT.

At least ten counts were recorded for this clonotype. The genes are TRBV4-1 and TRBJ1-2; D gene unclear. The length of the CDR3 is 15 residues. The V and J ends lost 3 bases and 4 bases respectively, with 15 bases between them. Germline V CDR1 and CDR2: MGHRA, YSYEKL. The CDR3 reads CASSHPASTAYGYTF. CDR3 nucleotide sequence: TGCGCCAGCAGCCACCCGGCGTCTACTGCCTATGGCTACACCTTC.

This clonotype was observed at least ten times. The chain joins TRBV11-3 to TRBJ2-3; 16 bases line up with TRBD2. Germline assignment: CDR1 SGHNT and CDR2 YENEEA. The CDR3 extends over 19 amino acids. The trim removed 1 base at V and 4 bases at J, leaving 8 bases unmatched. This chain's CDR3 is CASSLGPGLAGGEADTQYF. In nucleotides, the CDR3 is TGTGCCAGCAGCTTAGGCCCGGGACTAGCGGGGGGGGAGGCAGATACGCAGTATTTT. The full variable domain, its missing parts supplied by reference TRBV11-3 and TRBJ2-3, is EAGVVQSPRYKIIEKKQPVAFWCNPISGHNTLYWYLQNLGQGPELLIRYENEEAVDDSQLPKDRFSAERLKGVDSTLKIQPAELGDSAVYLCASSLGPGLAGGEADTQYFGPGTRLTVL.

Many counts were recorded for this clonotype. The V and J genes are TRBV12-3 or TRBV12-4 and TRBJ1-1; D remains unclear. The V gene lost 3 bases and the J gene lost 11 bases, with 16 bases spanning the gap. CDR3 length: 13 residues. CDR3 region: CASSLGGPARAFF. The DNA for the CDR3 is TGTGCCAGCAGTTTGGGTGGCCCCGCTCGGGCTTTCTTT.

There are many counts of this clonotype. The chain uses TRBV6-1 and TRBJ1-2, with D possibly being TRBD1 (5 bases). V lost 3 bases to trimming and J lost 6 bases, with 11 bases between them. Germline V gives CDR1 MNHNS, CDR2 SASEGT. There are 13 residues in the CDR3. The CDR3 DNA follows: TGTGCCAGCAGTGATTGGGCCAGGGATGGCTACACCTTC. Translation: CASSDWARDGYTF.

In this sample, this clonotype turned up many times. The chain couples TRBV27 to TRBJ2-6; D call uncertain. The ends were cut back, 6 bases at V and 1 base at J, with 22 bases in the middle. The V gene's germline CDR1 is MNHEY and CDR2 SMNVEV (reference sequence). This CDR3 region has 19 residues. For the CDR3, the DNA is TGTGCCAGCAGCTTTGTGTTTGAATTTTTTGAATCTGGGGCCAACGTCCTGACTTTC. Its translation is CASSFVFEFFESGANVLTF.

This clonotype was recorded many times. The CDR3 DNA reads TGTGCCAGCAGCTTACGGGAGTCCGGTCAGCCCCAGCATTTT. Amino acid sequence: CASSLRESGQPQHF. The gene calls are TRBV7-6 and TRBJ1-5; D remains ambiguous. Germline assignment: CDR1 SGHVS and CDR2 FNYEAQ. Trimming left V 2 bases short and J 6 bases short, with 11 bases between. CDR3 length: 14 residues.

The chain employs TRBV6-1 and TRBJ1-2; D is unresolved. The germline V gene encodes CDR1 MNHNS and CDR2 SASEGT. This CDR3 comprises 16 residues. Trimming took 6 bases from V and 4 from J, leaving 21 bases between them. The CDR3 spells CASSPREGLGSYGYTF. CDR3 DNA: TGTGCCAGCAGCCCCCGGGAAGGTTTAGGGAGCTATGGCTACACCTTC.

This clonotype came up a few times. The genes are TRBV27 and TRBJ2-5; 8 bases map to TRBD2. This CDR3 is 14 amino acids long. Germline V gene data show CDR1 as MNHEY and CDR2 as SMNVEV (reference sequence). V was pared by 6 bases and J by 8 bases, with 11 bases of the junction left unmatched. CDR3 region: CASRPNGGAQTQYF. DNA for the CDR3: TGTGCCAGCAGACCAAACGGGGGGGCCCAAACCCAGTACTTC.

This clonotype showed up many times. This rearrangement joins TRBV27 to TRBJ2-7, with TRBD1 matching 7 bases. The CDR3 is 14 residues long. Germline CDR1 reads MNHEY; CDR2 reads SMNVEV (reference sequence). Trimming took 5 bases from V and 4 from J; bases not matched to a gene: 8. DNA of the CDR3: TGTGCCAGCAGTCCGCATCGACAGGGATACGAGCAGTACTTC. Its protein product is CASSPHRQGYEQYF.

Note on this clonotype: Mismatch with germline at one junction end may stem from a read error. The V gene is TRBV18, the J gene TRBJ2-7; D perhaps matches TRBD1 (7 bases). CDR3 size: 12 residues. CDR1 and CDR2 (germline): KGHSH, LQKENI. This CDR3 is CASSPYTGEVSF. CDR3 nucleotide sequence: TGTGCCAGCTCACCATACACAGGGGAGGTGTCCTTC.

On this clonotype itself: A much bigger clone sits one base away, suggesting this may be a read error. The chain carries TRBV27 and TRBJ2-7; 7 nucleotides match TRBD1. Trimming cost V 3 bases and J 3 bases; bases outside gene matches: 5. Germline CDR1 MNHEY, CDR2 SMNVEV (reference sequence). The CDR3 covers 14 residues. CDR3 residues: CASSFRYRGYEQYF. In nucleotides, the CDR3 is TGTGCCAGCAGTTTTCGCTACAGGGGCTACGAGCAGTACTTC.

This chain connects TRBV12-3 or TRBV12-4 to TRBJ1-1; unclear D gene. V lost 6 bases to trimming and J lost 12 bases, with 17 bases between them. The CDR3 is made up of 12 amino acids. The CDR3 sequence is CASSRTVTSTFF. The CDR3 DNA reads TGTGCCAGCAGCCGGACCGTGACAAGTACTTTCTTT.

The genes are TRBV2 and TRBJ2-5; 9 bases align to TRBD1. Germline V CDR1 and CDR2: SNHLY, FYNNEI. This CDR3 has 16 residues. J lost 6 bases, V lost 6 bases, and 14 bases had no gene match. CDR3 nucleotides: TGTGCCAGCAGCCCAGGGACAGGGAAGGGTGTAAAGACCCAGTACTTC. It encodes CASSPGTGKGVKTQYF.

This clonotype was detected many times. The chain combines TRBV28 with TRBJ1-5, with D possibly TRBD1 on 6 matching bases. Trimming pared 7 bases from V and 10 bases from J, leaving 17 bases between. The CDR3 runs 13 residues. Germline CDR1 reads MDHEN; CDR2 reads SYDVKM. CDR3 residues: CASKSGTTGPQHF. CDR3 DNA sequence: TGTGCCAGCAAGTCGGGGACGACAGGCCCCCAGCATTTT.

This clonotype has ten or more counts. This sequence joins TRBV27 and TRBJ2-7; 10 nucleotides agree with TRBD2. The V gene end was trimmed by 0 bases and the J gene end by 4 bases; junction bases not matched to a gene: 3. CDR1 MNHEY and CDR2 SMNVEV come from the germline V gene (reference sequence). The CDR3 totals 15 residues. The CDR3 DNA is TGTGCCAGCAGTTTATCAGCGGGGGGGAGGTACGAGCAGTACTTC. This codes for CASSLSAGGRYEQYF.

This clonotype came up many times. The gene calls are TRBV20-1 and TRBJ1-1; TRBD1 is a possible D gene (5 bases). This CDR3 is built from 15 residues. V lost 5 bases and J 2 bases, leaving 18 bases between the germline ends. CDR1 and CDR2 from the germline V gene are DFQATT and SNEGSKA (reference sequence). The CDR3 nucleotides read TGCAGTGCTTATACATCAACGGGACCTAACACTGAAGCTTTCTTT. It encodes CSAYTSTGPNTEAFF.

This clonotype showed up many times. The genes are TRBV6-1 and TRBJ1-3, with a tentative D call TRBD1 (5 bases). The CDR3 runs to 15 residues. V lost 5 bases and J lost 0, with 11 bases in between. CDR1 and CDR2 from the germline V gene are MNHNS and SASEGT. CDR3 DNA sequence: TGTGCCAGCAGTAGAACAGGCTTCTCTGGAAACACCATATATTTT. It encodes CASSRTGFSGNTIYF.

This clonotype has at least ten counts. V gene TRBV6-1 combines with J gene TRBJ1-5, with TRBD1 matching 7 bases. V gave up 2 bases and J gave up 7 bases; unmatched junction bases: 11. Germline V gene data show CDR1 as MNHNS and CDR2 as SASEGT. The CDR3 is made up of 16 amino acids. The CDR3 spells CASSERKRQGNQPQHF. In nucleotides, the CDR3 is TGTGCCAGCAGTGAACGAAAAAGACAGGGTAACCAGCCCCAGCATTTT.

This chain uses TRBV6-1 with TRBJ1-5; D possibly corresponds to TRBD1 (5 bases). Germline CDR1 is MNHNS and CDR2 is SASEGT. Trimming pared 10 bases from V and 8 bases from J, leaving 18 bases between. The CDR3 totals 13 residues. CDR3 sequence reads: CAIRRSRGEPQHF. CDR3 nucleotide sequence: TGTGCCATTCGTAGGTCCCGGGGCGAGCCCCAGCATTTT.

The rearrangement links TRBV5-6 to TRBJ1-2, with 10 bases aligning to TRBD1. With 4 bases clipped from V and 8 bases from J, the junction kept 5 bases outside the gene matches. The germline V gene has CDR1 SGHDT and CDR2 YYEEEE. The CDR3 length is 13 residues. CDR3 region: CASSLGTGEGYTF. CDR3 nucleotides: TGTGCCAGCAGCCTCGGGACAGGGGAGGGCTACACCTTC.

This clonotype was counted many times. V is TRBV6-2 or TRBV6-3 and J is TRBJ2-2; D gene uncertain. The CDR3 has 12 residues. CDR1 MNHEY and CDR2 SVGEGT come from the germline V gene. Trimming pared 5 bases from V and 6 bases from J, leaving 7 bases between. The CDR3 bases are TGTGCCAGCAGTGAGCTCGCCGGGGAGCTGTTTTTT. This translates into CASSELAGELFF.